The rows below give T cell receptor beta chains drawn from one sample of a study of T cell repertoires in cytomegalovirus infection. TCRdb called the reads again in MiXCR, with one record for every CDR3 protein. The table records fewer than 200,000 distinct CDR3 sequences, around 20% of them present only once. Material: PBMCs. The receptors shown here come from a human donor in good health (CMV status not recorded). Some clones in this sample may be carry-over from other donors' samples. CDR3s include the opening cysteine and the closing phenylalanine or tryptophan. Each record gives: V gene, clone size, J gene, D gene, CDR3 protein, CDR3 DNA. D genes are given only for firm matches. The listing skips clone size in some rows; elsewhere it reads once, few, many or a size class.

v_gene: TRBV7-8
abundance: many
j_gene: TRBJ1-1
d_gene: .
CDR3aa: CASSLVGSLNTEAFF
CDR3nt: TGTGCCAGCAGCTTAGTGGGCAGTTTGAACACTGAAGCTTTCTTT

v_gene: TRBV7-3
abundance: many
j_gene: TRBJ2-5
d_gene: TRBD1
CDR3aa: CASSSGTGQETQYF
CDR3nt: TGTGCCAGCAGCTCCGGGACAGGGCAAGAGACCCAGTACTTC

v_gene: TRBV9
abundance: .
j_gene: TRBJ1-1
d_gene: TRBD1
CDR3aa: CASSVDRESRTEAFF
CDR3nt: TGTGCCAGCAGCGTTGACAGGGAGTCGAGAACTGAAGCTTTCTTT

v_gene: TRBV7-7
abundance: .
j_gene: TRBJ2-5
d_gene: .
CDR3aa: CASSLDGAQETQYF
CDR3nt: TGTGCTAGCAGTTTAGACGGGGCCCAAGAGACCCAGTACTTC

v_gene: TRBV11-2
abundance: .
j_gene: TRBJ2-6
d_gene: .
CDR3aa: CASSSIISIGF
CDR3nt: TGTGCCAGCAGCTCAATCATTAGCATAGGTTTC

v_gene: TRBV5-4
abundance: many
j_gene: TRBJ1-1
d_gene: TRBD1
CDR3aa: CASSLTGVNTEAFF
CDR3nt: TGTGCCAGCAGTTTAACAGGGGTGAACACTGAAGCTTTCTTT

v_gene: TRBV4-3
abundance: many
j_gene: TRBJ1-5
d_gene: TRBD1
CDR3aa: CASSQDVKGAQPQHF
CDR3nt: TGCGCCAGCAGCCAAGATGTAAAGGGGGCGCAGCCCCAGCATTTT

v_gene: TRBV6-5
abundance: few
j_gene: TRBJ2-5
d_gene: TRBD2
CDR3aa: CASSVAGGQETQYF
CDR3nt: TGTGCCAGCAGCGTAGCGGGGGGGCAAGAGACCCAGTACTTC

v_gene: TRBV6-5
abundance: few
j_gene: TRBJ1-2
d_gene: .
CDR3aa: CASSYSSANGYTF
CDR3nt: TGTGCCAGCAGTTATTCCAGCGCGAATGGCTACACCTTC

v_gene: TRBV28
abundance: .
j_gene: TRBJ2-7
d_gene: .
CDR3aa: CASSLDYKSSYEQYF
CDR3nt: TGTGCCAGCAGTTTAGACTACAAGAGCTCCTACGAGCAGTACTTC

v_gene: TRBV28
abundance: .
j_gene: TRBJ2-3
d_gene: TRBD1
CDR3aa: CASRTGLDTQYF
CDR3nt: TGTGCCAGCAGGACAGGGCTGGATACGCAGTATTTT

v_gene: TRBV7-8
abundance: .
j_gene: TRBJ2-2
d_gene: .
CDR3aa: CASSLARGGNTGELFF
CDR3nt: TGTGCCAGCAGCTTAGCGCGAGGAGGGAACACCGGGGAGCTGTTTTTT

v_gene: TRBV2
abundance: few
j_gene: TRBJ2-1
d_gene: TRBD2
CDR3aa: CASSELAGGPDNEQFF
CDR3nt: TGTGCCAGCAGTGAACTTGCGGGGGGGCCGGACAATGAGCAGTTCTTC

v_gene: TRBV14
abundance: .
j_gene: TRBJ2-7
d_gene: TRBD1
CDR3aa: CASSQDYRRDRGRTYEQYF
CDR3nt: TGTGCCAGCAGCCAAGATTATAGGAGGGACAGGGGAAGGACCTACGAGCAGTACTTC

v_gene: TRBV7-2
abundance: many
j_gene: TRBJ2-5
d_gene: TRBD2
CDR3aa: CASSRASGGETQYF
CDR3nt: TGTGCCAGCAGCCGTGCTAGCGGAGGCGAGACCCAGTACTTC

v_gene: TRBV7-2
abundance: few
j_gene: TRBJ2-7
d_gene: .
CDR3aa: CASSLASGVHRYEQYF
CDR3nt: TGTGCCAGCAGCTTAGCCTCAGGGGTACATCGCTACGAGCAGTACTTC

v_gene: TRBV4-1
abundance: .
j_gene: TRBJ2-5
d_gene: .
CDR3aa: CASSQGLGETQYF
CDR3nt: TGCGCCAGCAGCCAAGGTTTAGGGGAGACCCAGTACTTC

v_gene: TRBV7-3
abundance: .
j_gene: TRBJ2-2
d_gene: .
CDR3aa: CASSPRARTTGELVF
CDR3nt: TGTGCCAGCAGCCCCAGAGCGAGAACTACCGGGGAGCTGGTTTTT

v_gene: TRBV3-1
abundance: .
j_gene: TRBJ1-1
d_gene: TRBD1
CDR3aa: CASSNRGNTEAFF
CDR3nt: TGTGCCAGCAGCAACAGGGGGAACACTGAAGCTTTCTTT

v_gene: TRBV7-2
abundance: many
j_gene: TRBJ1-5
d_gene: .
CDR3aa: CASSPRDGNQPQHF
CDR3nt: TGTGCCAGCAGCCCCCGGGACGGCAATCAGCCCCAGCATTTT

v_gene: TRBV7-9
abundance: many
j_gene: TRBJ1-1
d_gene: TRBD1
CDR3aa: CASSPGGQGVNTEAFF
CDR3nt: TGTGCCAGCAGCCCAGGGGGGCAGGGGGTGAACACTGAAGCTTTCTTT

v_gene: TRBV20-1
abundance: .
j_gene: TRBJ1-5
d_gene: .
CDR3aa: CSAQSGETGNQPQHF
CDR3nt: TGCAGTGCCCAGAGCGGGGAGACAGGCAATCAGCCCCAGCATTTT

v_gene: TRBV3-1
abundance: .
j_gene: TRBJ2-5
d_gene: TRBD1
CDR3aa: CASSHPDRYQETQYF
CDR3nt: TGTGCCAGCAGCCATCCGGACAGGTACCAAGAGACCCAGTACTTC

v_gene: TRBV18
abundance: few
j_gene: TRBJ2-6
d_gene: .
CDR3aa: CASSPRGSGANVLTF
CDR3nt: TGTGCCAGCTCACCAAGGGGCAGTGGGGCCAACGTCCTGACTTTC

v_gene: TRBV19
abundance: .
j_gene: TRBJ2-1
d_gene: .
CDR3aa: CASSIVSGRGYNEQFF
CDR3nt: TGTGCCAGTAGTATAGTGTCAGGGAGAGGCTACAATGAGCAGTTCTTC

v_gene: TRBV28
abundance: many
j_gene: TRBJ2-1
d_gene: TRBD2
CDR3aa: CASSLFSSGTSSYNEQFF
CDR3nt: TGTGCCAGCAGTTTATTCTCTAGCGGGACCAGCTCCTACAATGAGCAGTTCTTC

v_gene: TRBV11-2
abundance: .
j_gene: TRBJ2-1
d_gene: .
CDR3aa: CASSAGMGPHYNEQFF
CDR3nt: TGTGCCAGCAGCGCCGGCATGGGGCCACACTACAATGAGCAGTTCTTC

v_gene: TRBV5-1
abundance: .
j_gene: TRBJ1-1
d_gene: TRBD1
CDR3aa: CASRIGDRGTEAFF
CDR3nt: TGCGCCAGCAGGATTGGGGACAGGGGGACTGAAGCTTTCTTT

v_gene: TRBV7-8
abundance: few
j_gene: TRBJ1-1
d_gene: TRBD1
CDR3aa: CASSLGTGGFEAFF
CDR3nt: TGTGCCAGCAGCTTAGGGACAGGGGGCTTTGAAGCTTTCTTT

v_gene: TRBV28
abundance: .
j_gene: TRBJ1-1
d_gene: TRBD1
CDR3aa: CASSYSRGRFEAFF
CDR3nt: TGTGCCAGCAGCTACTCCAGGGGGAGGTTTGAAGCTTTCTTT

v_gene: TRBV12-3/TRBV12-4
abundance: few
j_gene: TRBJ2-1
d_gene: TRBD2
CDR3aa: CASSPGLVTDEQFF
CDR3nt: TGTGCCAGCAGCCCGGGACTAGTCACAGATGAGCAGTTCTTC

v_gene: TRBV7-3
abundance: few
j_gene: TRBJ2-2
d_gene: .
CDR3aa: CASSSGLYTGELFF
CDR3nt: TGTGCCAGCAGCTCGGGGTTGTACACCGGGGAGCTGTTTTTT

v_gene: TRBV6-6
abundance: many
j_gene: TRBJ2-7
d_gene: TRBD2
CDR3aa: CASSYASGTYEQYF
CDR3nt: TGTGCCAGCAGTTACGCTAGCGGGACCTACGAGCAGTACTTC

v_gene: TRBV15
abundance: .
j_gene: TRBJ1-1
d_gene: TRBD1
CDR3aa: CATSRQTGLNTEAFF
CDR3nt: TGTGCCACCAGCCGCCAGACAGGGTTGAACACTGAAGCTTTCTTT

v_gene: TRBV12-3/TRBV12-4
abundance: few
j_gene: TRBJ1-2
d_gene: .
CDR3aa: CASSLEWRGVGYTF
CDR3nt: TGTGCCAGCAGTTTGGAATGGCGAGGAGTTGGCTACACCTTC

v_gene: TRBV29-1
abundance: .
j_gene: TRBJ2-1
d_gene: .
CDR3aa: CSVISGSSYNEQFF
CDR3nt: TGCAGCGTTATTAGCGGCTCCTCCTACAATGAGCAGTTCTTC

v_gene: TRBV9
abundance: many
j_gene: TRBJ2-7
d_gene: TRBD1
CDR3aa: CASSVEGQGAEQYF
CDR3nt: TGTGCCAGCAGCGTAGAGGGACAGGGGGCCGAGCAGTACTTC

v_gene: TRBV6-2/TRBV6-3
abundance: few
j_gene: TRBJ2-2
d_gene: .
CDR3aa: CASSLHRPGGELFF
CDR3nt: TGTGCCAGCAGCCTACACCGGCCAGGCGGGGAGCTGTTTTTT

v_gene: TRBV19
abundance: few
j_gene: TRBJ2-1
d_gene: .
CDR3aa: CASSMSSGYNEQFF
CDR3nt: TGTGCCAGTAGTATGAGTTCCGGCTACAATGAGCAGTTCTTC

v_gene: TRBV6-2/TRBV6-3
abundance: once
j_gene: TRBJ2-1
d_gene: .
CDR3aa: CASVGTEYNEQFF
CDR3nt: TGTGCCAGCGTAGGAACCGAGTACAATGAGCAGTTCTTC

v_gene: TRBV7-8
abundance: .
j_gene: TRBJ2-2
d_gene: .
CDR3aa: CASSDPNVRGFANTGELFF
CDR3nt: TGTGCCAGCAGCGACCCGAACGTAAGGGGTTTTGCGAACACCGGGGAGCTGTTTTTT

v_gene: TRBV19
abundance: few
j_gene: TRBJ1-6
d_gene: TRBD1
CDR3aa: CASSMGQESSYNSPLHF
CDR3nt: TGTGCCAGTAGTATGGGACAGGAGAGCTCCTATAATTCACCCCTCCACTTT

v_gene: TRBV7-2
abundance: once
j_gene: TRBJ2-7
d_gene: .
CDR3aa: CASSYTGTIYEQYF
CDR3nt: TGTGCCAGCAGCTATACCGGGACAATTTACGAGCAGTACTTC

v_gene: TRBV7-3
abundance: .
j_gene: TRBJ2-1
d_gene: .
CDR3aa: CASSLTLPTASSYNEQFF
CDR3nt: TGTGCCAGCAGCTTAACGTTACCGACAGCGAGCTCCTACAATGAGCAGTTCTTC

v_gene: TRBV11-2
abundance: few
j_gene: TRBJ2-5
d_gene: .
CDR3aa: CASRGRGVEETQYF
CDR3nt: TGTGCCAGCAGGGGGAGGGGGGTCGAGGAGACCCAGTACTTC

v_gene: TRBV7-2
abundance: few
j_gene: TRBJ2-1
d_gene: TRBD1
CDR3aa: CASSLRTGNEQFF
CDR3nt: TGTGCCAGCAGCTTAAGGACAGGGAATGAGCAGTTCTTC

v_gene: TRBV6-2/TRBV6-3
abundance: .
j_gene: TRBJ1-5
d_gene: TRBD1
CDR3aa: CASSPEGAFQPQHF
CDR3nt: TGTGCCAGCAGCCCCGAGGGGGCTTTTCAGCCCCAGCATTTT

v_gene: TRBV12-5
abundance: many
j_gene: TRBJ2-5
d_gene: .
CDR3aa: CASGFEETQYF
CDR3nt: TGTGCTAGTGGTTTTGAAGAGACCCAGTACTTC

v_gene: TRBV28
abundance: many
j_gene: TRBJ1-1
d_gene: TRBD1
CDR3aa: CASSPTGRLGTEAFF
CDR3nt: TGTGCCAGCAGTCCGACAGGGAGGCTTGGCACTGAAGCTTTCTTT

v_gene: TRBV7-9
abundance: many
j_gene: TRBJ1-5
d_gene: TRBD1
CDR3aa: CASPNKRGTGVDSNQPQHF
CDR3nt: TGTGCCAGCCCTAACAAAAGGGGGACAGGGGTCGATAGCAATCAGCCCCAGCATTTT

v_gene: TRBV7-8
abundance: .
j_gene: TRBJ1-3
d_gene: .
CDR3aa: CASSLLGSGVSGNTIYF
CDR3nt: TGTGCCAGCAGCTTATTAGGCAGTGGGGTCTCTGGAAACACCATATATTTT

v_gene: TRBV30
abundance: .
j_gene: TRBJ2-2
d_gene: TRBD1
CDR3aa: CAWSLDRGLTGELFF
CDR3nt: TGTGCCTGGAGTTTGGACAGGGGGCTCACCGGGGAGCTGTTTTTT